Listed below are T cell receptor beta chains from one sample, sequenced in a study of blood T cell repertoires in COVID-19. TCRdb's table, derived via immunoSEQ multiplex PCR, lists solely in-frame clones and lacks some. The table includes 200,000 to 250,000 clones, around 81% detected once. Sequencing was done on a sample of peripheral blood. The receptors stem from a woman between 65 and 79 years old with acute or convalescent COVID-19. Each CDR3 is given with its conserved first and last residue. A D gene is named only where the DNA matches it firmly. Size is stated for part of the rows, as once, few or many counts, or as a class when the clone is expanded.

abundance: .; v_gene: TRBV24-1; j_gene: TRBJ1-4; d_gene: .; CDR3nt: TGTGCCACCAGTGATTCTCGCCAGGGTGGGGAAAAACTGTTTTTT; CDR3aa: CATSDSRQGGEKLFF
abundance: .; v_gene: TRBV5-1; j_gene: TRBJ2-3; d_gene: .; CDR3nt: TGCGCCAGCAGCCTTGGGGTCCTAAGGCGGGCGATAGATACGCAGTATTTT; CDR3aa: CASSLGVLRRAIDTQYF
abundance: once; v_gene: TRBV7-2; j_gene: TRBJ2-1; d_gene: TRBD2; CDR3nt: TGTGCCAGCAGCTTAGGCCTTAGCGGGGCCAATGAGCAGTTCTTC; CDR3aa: CASSLGLSGANEQFF
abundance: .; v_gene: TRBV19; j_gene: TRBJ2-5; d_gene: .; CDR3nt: TGTGCCAGTAGTATAGGTGTCACGGTAGAAGAGACCCAGTACTTC; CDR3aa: CASSIGVTVEETQYF
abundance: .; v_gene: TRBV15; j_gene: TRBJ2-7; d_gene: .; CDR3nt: TGTGCCACCAGCAATGGGCCGGGACTGGGAGAGGAGCAGTACTTC; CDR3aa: CATSNGPGLGEEQYF
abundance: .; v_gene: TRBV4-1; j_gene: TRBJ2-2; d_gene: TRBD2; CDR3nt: TGCGCCAGCAGCCGAGGGGAGCGGGGGGGAAGCACCGGGGAGCTGTTTTTT; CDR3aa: CASSRGERGGSTGELFF
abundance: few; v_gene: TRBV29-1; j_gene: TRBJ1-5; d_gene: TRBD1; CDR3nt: TGCAGCGTTCCCGCCGACATCGGGACAGCTTATAGCAATCAGCCCCAGCATTTT; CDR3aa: CSVPADIGTAYSNQPQHF
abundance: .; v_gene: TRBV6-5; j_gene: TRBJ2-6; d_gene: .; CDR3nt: TGTGCCACTCGGGACACTTTCTCTGGGGCCAACGTCCTGACTTTC; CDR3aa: CATRDTFSGANVLTF
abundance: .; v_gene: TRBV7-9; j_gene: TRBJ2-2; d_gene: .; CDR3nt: TGTGCCAGCAGTCGCGGGGGCCCCTGGGACGGGGAGCTGTTTTTT; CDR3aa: CASSRGGPWDGELFF
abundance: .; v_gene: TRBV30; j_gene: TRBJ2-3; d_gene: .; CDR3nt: TGTGCCTGGGAGGGTTTCATCACAGATACGCAGTATTTT; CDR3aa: CAWEGFITDTQYF
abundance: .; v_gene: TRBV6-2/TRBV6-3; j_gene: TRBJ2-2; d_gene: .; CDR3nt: TGTGCCAGCAGTTACTCGCGCCGAGCGGGTGTGCAGGGAGGATCGGCCGGGGAGCTGTTTTTT; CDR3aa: CASSYSRRAGVQGGSAGELFF
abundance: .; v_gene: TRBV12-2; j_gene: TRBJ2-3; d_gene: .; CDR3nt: TGTGCAAGTCGCTTAGACTGCACAGATACGCAGTATTTT; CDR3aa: CASRLDCTDTQYF
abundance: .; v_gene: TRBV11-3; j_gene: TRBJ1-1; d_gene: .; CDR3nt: TGTGCCAGCAGCCTCGGGGGGCAGCAGAACACTGAAGCTTTCTTT; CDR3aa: CASSLGGQQNTEAFF
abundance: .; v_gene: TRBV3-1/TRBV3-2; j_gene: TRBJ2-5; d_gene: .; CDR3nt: TGTGCCAGCAGCCAAAGAGACGGCGGGGAGACCCAGTACTTC; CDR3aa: CASSQRDGGETQYF
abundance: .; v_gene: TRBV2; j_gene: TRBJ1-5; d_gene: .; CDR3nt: TGTGCCAGCAGTGATCGCCGGGGATCGAGTCAGCCCCAGCATTTT; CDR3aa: CASSDRRGSSQPQHF
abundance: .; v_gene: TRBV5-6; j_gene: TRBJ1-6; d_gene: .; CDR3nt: TGTGCCAGCAGCTCCGGAGGGAGCTCCTATAATTCACCCCTCCACTTT; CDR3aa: CASSSGGSSYNSPLHF
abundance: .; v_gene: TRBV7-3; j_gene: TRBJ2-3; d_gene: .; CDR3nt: TGTGCCAGCAGCCCCCAACGGGGGACCACAGATACGCAGTATTTT; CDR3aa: CASSPQRGTTDTQYF
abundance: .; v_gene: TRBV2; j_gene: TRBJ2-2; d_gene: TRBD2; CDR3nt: TGTGCCAGCAGTGCTGTTAGCGGGGGCCTCGGGGAGCTGTTTTTT; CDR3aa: CASSAVSGGLGELFF
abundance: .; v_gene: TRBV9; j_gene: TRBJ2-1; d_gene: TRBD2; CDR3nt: TGTGCCAGCAGCGTAGTAGCGGGGGGATTAAATGAGCAGTTCTTC; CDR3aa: CASSVVAGGLNEQFF
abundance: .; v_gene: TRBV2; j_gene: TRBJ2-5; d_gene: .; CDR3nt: TGTGCCAGCGAGCGGGCTCGGGCCCAGTACTTC; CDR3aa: CASERARAQYF
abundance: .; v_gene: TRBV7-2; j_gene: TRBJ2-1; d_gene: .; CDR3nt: TGTGCCACCCGCCAGCCCGGGAGCTCCTACAATGAGCAGTTCTTC; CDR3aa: CATRQPGSSYNEQFF
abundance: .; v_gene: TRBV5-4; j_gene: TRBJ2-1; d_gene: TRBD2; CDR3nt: TGTGCCAGCAGCTTGGCCGTGACTAGCGGGGGGGCTAGCAATGAGCAGTTCTTC; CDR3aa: CASSLAVTSGGASNEQFF
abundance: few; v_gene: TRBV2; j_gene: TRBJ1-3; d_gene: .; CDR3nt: TGTGCCAGCAGCCGGACAGCATCCTCTGGAAACACCATATATTTT; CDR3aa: CASSRTASSGNTIYF
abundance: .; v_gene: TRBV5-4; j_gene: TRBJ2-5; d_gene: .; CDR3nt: TGTGCCAGCAGCTTGGAAGGGGCGGAGACCCAGTACTTC; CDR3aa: CASSLEGAETQYF
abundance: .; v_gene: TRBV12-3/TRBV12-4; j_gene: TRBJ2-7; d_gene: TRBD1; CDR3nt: TGTGCCAGCAGACCGGGACAGCATTACGAGCAGTACTTC; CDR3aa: CASRPGQHYEQYF
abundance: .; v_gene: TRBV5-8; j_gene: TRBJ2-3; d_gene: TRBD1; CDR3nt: TGTGCCAGCAGCCGCCACGGACAGGGAAGGGTAGGAGATACGCAGTATTTT; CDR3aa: CASSRHGQGRVGDTQYF
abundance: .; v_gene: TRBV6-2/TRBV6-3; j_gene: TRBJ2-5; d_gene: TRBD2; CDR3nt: TGTGCCAGCAGTTATCGAAGACTAGCGCCCGGTGAGACCCAGTACTTC; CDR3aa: CASSYRRLAPGETQYF
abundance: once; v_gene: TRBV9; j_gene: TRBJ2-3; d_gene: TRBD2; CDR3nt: TGTGCCAGCAGTCCGATACCGGGACTAGCGATATCAGATACGCAGTATTTT; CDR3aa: CASSPIPGLAISDTQYF
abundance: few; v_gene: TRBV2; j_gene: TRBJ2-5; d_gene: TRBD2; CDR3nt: TGTGCCAGCCCCGGGACTAGCGGGGCCCAAGAGACCCAGTACTTC; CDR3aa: CASPGTSGAQETQYF
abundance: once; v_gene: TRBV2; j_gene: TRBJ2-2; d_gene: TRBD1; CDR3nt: TGTGCCAGCAGTGTGACAGGGCGGAACACCGGGGAGCTGTTTTTT; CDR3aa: CASSVTGRNTGELFF
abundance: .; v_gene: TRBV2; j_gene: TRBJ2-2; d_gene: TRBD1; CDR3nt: TGTGCCAGCAGGCCTCAGGGGGCCGGCACCGGGGAGCTGTTTTTT; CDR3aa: CASRPQGAGTGELFF
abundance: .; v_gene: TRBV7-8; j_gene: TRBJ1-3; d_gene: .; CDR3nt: TGTGCCAGCAGCTCAGACAGATCCCCTGGAAACACCATATATTTT; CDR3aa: CASSSDRSPGNTIYF
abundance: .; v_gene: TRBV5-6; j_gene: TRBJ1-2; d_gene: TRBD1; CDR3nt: TGTGCCAGCAGCGGCGGGACAGCAGGTACCGGCTACACCTTC; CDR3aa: CASSGGTAGTGYTF
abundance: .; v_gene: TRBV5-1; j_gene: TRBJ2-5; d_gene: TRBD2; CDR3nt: TGCGCCAGCAGTATGGGACTAGCGGGGGGGCCAGAGACCCAGTACTTC; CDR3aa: CASSMGLAGGPETQYF
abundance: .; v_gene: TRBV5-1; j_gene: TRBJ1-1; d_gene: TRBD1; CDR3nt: TGCGCCAGCAGCGAACAAACAGGGGGCTACACTGAAGCTTTCTTT; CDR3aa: CASSEQTGGYTEAFF
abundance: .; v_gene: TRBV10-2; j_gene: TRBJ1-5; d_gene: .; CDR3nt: TGCGCCAGCACCAACAGGGATCTTCTACAGCCCCAGCATTTT; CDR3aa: CASTNRDLLQPQHF
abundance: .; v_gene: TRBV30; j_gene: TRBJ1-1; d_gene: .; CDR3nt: TGTGCCTCTCAGTCTGAGGACACTGAAGCTTTCTTT; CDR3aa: CASQSEDTEAFF
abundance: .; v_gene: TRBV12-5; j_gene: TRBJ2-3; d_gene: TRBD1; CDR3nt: TGTGCTAGTGGTTTGGTCCACCAGACAGGGGGCATTAGCACAGATACGCAGTATTTT; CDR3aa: CASGLVHQTGGISTDTQYF
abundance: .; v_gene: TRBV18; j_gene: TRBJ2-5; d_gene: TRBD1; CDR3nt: TGTGCCAGCTCATCGGACAGGGAGCAGACCCAGTACTTC; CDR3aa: CASSSDREQTQYF
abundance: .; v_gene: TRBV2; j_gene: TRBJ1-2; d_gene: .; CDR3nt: TGTGCCAGCAGTGCGACTGGAGGGGCCATTAACTATGGCTACACCTTC; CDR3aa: CASSATGGAINYGYTF
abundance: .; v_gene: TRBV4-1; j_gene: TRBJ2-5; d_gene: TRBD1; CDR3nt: TGCGCCAGCAGCCCGGGACAGGGTATGGAGACCCAGTACTTC; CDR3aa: CASSPGQGMETQYF
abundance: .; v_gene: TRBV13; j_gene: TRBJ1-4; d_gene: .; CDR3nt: TGTGCCAGCAGCTTAGACGGTGAAAAACTGTTTTTT; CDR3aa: CASSLDGEKLFF
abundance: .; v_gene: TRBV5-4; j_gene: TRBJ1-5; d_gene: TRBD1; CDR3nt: TGTGCCAGCAGCCCCGGACAGGGGGCTCAGCCCCAGCATTTT; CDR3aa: CASSPGQGAQPQHF
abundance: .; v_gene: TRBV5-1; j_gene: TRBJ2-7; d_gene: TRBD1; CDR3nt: TGCGCCAGCAGCTTGGCTCCGACAGGGCCAAGCTCCTACGAGCAGTACTTC; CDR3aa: CASSLAPTGPSSYEQYF
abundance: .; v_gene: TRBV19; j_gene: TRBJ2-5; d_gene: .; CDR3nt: TGTGCCAGTAGTTCCGCGGGCACCCGGTACCAAGAGACCCAGTACTTC; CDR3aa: CASSSAGTRYQETQYF